This entry concerns a single TCR beta chain. The antigen is undetermined. The sample belongs to a study of vaccination effects on CD4 cells after COVID-19. Germline loops: CDR1 SNHLY, CDR2 FYNNEI. Trimming cost V 7 bases and J 5 bases, with 23 bases left between them. CDR3 length: 16 residues. The protocol was immunoSEQ multiplex PCR, while the TCRdb copy is restricted to in-frame clones and leaves out a portion. In the table there are some 59,000 clones, 80% of which are singletons. Antigen-specific CD4+ T cell clonotypes were called by their expansion after viral peptide-pool culture in ViraFEST. With 10 to 11 days of culture completed, CD4+ T cells were isolated.

The sequence was collected from a human donor who received a COVID-19 vaccine. The genes are TRBV2 and TRBJ1-2, with a weak D call TRBD1 (5 bases). The sequences come from CD4+ T cells from PBMCs cultured with HCoV-229E spike peptides, collected before COVID-19 vaccination. CDR3: CASTRSVARGLYGYTF. CDR3 coding DNA: TGTGCCAGCACACGCAGTGTGGCCCGGGGGTTGTATGGCTACACCTTC.